This T cell receptor beta chain was found in a study of T cells expressing NK-cell markers. Study as a whole: TCR beta repertoires came from sorted CD3+CD56+NKG2C+, CD3+CD56+NKG2C- and CD3+CD56-NKG2C+ T cells. Seven HCMV-seropositive donors and one seronegative donor made up the eight sequenced donors.

Template switching by 5'RACE with UMIs generated the TCR beta cDNA. TCRdb reanalyzed the 5' RACE reads, giving one entry per CDR3 protein sequence and no DNA. Seen in this sample are approximately 460,000 distinct CDR3 sequences; the ten most common clones hold 7.3%. Germline V CDR1 and CDR2: LGHNA, YNFKEQ. The CDR3 totals 19 residues. The receptor was isolated from a woman aged 18 to 75 in good health. The sample was blood T cells: a sorted CD56 or NKG2C T cell subset, CD4+ or CD8+ T cells, or bulk PBMC T cells (not recorded which). The chain joins TRBV4-2 to TRBJ1-5; TCRdb's D call, TRBD1, is unchecked because there is no DNA. CDR3 in amino acids: CASSRPAGDGVGVDQPQHF.